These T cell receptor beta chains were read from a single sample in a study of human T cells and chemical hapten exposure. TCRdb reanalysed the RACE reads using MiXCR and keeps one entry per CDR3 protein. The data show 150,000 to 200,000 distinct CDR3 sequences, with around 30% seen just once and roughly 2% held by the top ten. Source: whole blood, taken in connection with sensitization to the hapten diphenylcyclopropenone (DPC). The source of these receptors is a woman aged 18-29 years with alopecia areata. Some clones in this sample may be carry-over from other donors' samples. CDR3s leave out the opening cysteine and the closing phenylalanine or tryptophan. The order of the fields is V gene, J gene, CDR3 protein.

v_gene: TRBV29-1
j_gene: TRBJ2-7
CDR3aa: SVYQGAYEQY

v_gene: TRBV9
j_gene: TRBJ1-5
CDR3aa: ASSVGGGQPQH

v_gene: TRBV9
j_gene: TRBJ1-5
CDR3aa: ASSVGFPGPQH

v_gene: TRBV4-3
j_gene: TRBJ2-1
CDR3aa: ASSQESWGLNNEQF

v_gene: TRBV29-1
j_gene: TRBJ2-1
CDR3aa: SLASAGVNEQF

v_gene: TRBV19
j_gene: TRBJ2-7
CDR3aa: ASSAEWGVGYEQY

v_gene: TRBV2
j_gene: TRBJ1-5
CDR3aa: ASMVQRYQPQH

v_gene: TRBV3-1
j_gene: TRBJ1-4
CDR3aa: ASSQQATNEKLF

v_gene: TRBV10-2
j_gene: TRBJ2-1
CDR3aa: ASSTSGSINNEQF

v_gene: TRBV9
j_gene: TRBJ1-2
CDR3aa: ASSVDHSSYGYT

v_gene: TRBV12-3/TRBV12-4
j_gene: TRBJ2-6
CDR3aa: ASSSNRESPSYGANVLT

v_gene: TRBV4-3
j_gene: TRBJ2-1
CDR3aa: ASGLAGDNEQF

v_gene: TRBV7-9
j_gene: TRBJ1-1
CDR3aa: ASSSSPTGGTEAF

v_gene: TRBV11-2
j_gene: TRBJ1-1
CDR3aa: ASSFRQAGHTEAF

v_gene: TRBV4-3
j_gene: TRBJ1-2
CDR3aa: ASSQEAGKWYYT

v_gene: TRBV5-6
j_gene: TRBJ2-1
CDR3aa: ASSLGVFKF

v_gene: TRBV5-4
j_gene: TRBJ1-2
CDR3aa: ASSADRSQRYGYT

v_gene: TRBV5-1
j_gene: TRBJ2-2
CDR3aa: ASEGGVFTGELF

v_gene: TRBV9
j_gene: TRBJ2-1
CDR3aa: ASSAGTDSAYNEQF

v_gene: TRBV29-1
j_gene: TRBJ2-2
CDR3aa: SVSPGVGRELF